A single sample is the source of the 6 T cell receptor beta chains below, sequenced in a study of blood T cells in healthy people across ages. Using a J-beta primer mix together with a sample-barcoded 5' primer, a second PCR was run for about 6 to 12 cycles. TCRdb ran MiXCR on the 5' RACE reads and lists one entry per CDR3 protein. The data hold some 640,000 distinct CDR3 sequences, with roughly 30% observed a single time. The specimen sequenced was blood. The source is a woman older than 75 in good health.

This chain uses TRBV3-1 with TRBJ2-1, with 13 bases identical to TRBD2. CDR1 and CDR2 (germline): LGHDT, YNNKEL (reference sequence). CDR3 length: 15 residues. The J segment lost 8 bases and the V segment lost 2 bases, leaving 3 bases of the junction unmatched. The CDR3 region is CASSQTSGGEHEQFF. CDR3 in DNA: TGTGCCAGCAGCCAAACTAGCGGGGGGGAGCATGAGCAGTTCTTC.

Only a few counts were recorded for this clonotype. The chain is built from TRBV4-2 and TRBJ2-2; 8 positions match TRBD2. The length of the CDR3 is 16 residues. Trimming removed 1 base from V and 3 bases from J; junction bases left unmatched: 4. CDR1 and CDR2 (germline): LGHNA, YNFKEQ. Here the CDR3 reads CASSQVKAGDTGELFF. The CDR3 region has the DNA TGTGCCAGCAGCCAAGTAAAAGCGGGGGACACCGGGGAGCTGTTTTTT.

The V gene is TRBV9, the J gene TRBJ1-1; 7 positions agree with TRBD1. V lost 4 bases to trimming and J lost 1 base; unmatched junction nucleotides: 7. The germline V gene encodes CDR1 SGDLS and CDR2 YYNGEE. The CDR3 consists of 15 residues. DNA of the CDR3: TGTGCCAGCAGCTTGGTTTCAGGGGGGAACACTGAAGCTTTCTTT. Translated: CASSLVSGGNTEAFF.

This clonotype was picked up many times. The DNA of the CDR3 is TGTGCCAGCAGTTTATTACAGGGCGAGCAGTACTTC. It encodes CASSLLQGEQYF. The chain joins TRBV12-3 or TRBV12-4 to TRBJ2-7, with D perhaps matching TRBD1 (6 bases). V lost 2 bases and J lost 6, with 8 bases in between. CDR3 length: 12 amino acids.

This clonotype was seen a handful of times. The J gene is TRBJ1-2, the V gene TRBV30; 8 bases line up with TRBD1. V shed 5 bases, J shed 4 bases, and the junction held 3 bases outside the gene matches. CDR1 is GTSNPN and CDR2 is SVGIG in the germline V gene (reference sequence). This CDR3 contains 12 residues. CDR3 DNA: TGTGCCTGGCAGGGGGCGGGCTATGGCTACACCTTC. It encodes CAWQGAGYGYTF.

This clonotype was seen more than once but under ten times. Given a much more abundant clone one base away, this may be a read error. The chain carries TRBV11-2 and TRBJ2-5; 8 bases map to TRBD1. The germline gives CDR1 SGHAT, CDR2 FQNNGV. V lost 6 bases and J lost 11; bases outside the gene matches: 20. This CDR3 comprises 16 residues. DNA of the CDR3: TGTGCCAGCAGTTTCCTGGGGACAGGCGACTACAATGAGCAGTACTTC. Its translation: CASSFLGTGDYNEQYF.